A single sample gave rise to the 22 T cell receptor beta chains below, sequenced in a study of blood T cell repertoires in COVID-19. Sequenced by immunoSEQ multiplex PCR; TCRdb stores in-frame clones only, minus some. The repertoire consists of around 85,000 clones, with around nine tenths occurring once and the leading ten covering about 5.2%. The sequenced material came from peripheral blood. The receptors were sampled from a man aged 60 to 69 with acute or convalescent COVID-19.

The rearrangement joins TRBV5-1 to TRBJ2-3; 10 bases are shared with TRBD1. Germline CDR1 SGHRS, CDR2 YFSETQ. CDR3 length: 15 amino acids. Trimming removed 4 bases from V and 5 bases from J; junction bases left unmatched: 7. CDR3 coding DNA: TGCGCCAGCAGCGCGGAAGGGACAGGGGTAGATACGCAGTATTTT. It translates to CASSAEGTGVDTQYF.

J is TRBJ1-1 and V is TRBV6-2 or TRBV6-3, with 7 bases matching TRBD1. Germline V gives CDR1 MNHEY, CDR2 SVGEGT. The CDR3 spans 15 residues. V shed 2 bases, J shed 0 bases, and the junction held 3 bases outside the gene matches. The CDR3 region is CASSYADRVNTEAFF. The CDR3 region has the DNA TGTGCCAGCAGTTACGCCGACAGGGTGAACACTGAAGCTTTCTTT.

This chain joins TRBV7-2 and TRBJ1-1; D gene uncertain. The CDR3 has 16 amino acids. Trimming shortened V by 5 bases and J by 4 bases, and 20 bases separated the two germline ends. Per germline, CDR1 SGHTA and CDR2 FQGNSA. The CDR3 DNA follows: TGTGCCAGCAGCCCTCCCACGGGAGTATTCTTCACTGAAGCTTTCTTT. Translation gives CASSPPTGVFFTEAFF.

The genes are TRBV7-2 and TRBJ1-5; D uncertain. Germline lookup yields CDR1 SGHTA and CDR2 FQGNSA. V shed 5 bases and J shed 0 bases, with 11 bases lying between them. The CDR3 contains 15 residues. This CDR3 is CASSLGPSSNQPQHF. The CDR3 DNA sequence: TGTGCCAGCAGCCTGGGCCCGTCTAGCAATCAGCCCCAGCATTTT.

This chain connects TRBV5-1 to TRBJ1-2; no definite D call. The CDR3 totals 15 residues. The germline V and J ends were trimmed by 4 bases and 4 bases, with 17 bases remaining between them. The germline V gene has CDR1 SGHRS and CDR2 YFSETQ. CDR3 DNA sequence: TGCGCCAGCAGCCCCACCGGGGAATCTATCTATGGCTACACCTTC. Its translation: CASSPTGESIYGYTF.

The genes are TRBV12-5 and TRBJ2-1; a possible D gene is TRBD1 (6 bases). The CDR3 sequence is 12 residues long. Trimming stripped 7 bases from V and 8 bases from J, with 12 bases between. Per germline, CDR1 LGHNT and CDR2 FRNRAP. The CDR3 DNA reads TGTGCTAGTGAGGGGGTCAGGGATGAGCAGTTCTTC. It specifies CASEGVRDEQFF.

This rearrangement joins TRBV7-8 to TRBJ2-5, with 7 bases that match TRBD1. Germline CDR1 and CDR2: SGHVS and FQNEAQ. This CDR3 spans 15 amino acids. The V and J ends lost 6 bases and 3 bases, in that order; junction bases with no gene match: 10. The chain's CDR3 is CASSSPTGFEETQYF. Here the CDR3 DNA reads TGTGCCAGCAGTAGCCCGACAGGGTTTGAAGAGACCCAGTACTTC.

The V call is TRBV7-6, the J call TRBJ1-1, with TRBD1 as a possible D gene (5 bases). V was cut by 5 bases and J by 2 bases, with 15 bases left in between. The germline gives CDR1 SGHVS, CDR2 FNYEAQ. There are 15 residues in the CDR3. The CDR3 protein is CASSRSRQLNTEAFF. The CDR3, as DNA: TGTGCCAGCAGCCGTTCTAGACAGTTAAACACTGAAGCTTTCTTT.

This sequence joins TRBV9 and TRBJ1-1; D not resolved. V was shortened by 0 bases and J by 0 bases, with 9 bases between the two germline ends. Germline V CDR1 and CDR2: SGDLS, YYNGEE. The CDR3 contains 15 residues. Written as DNA, the CDR3 is TGTGCCAGCAGCGTAGCACCAGGAATGAACACTGAAGCTTTCTTT. Its protein product is CASSVAPGMNTEAFF.

This clone was found a few times. V is TRBV5-1 and J is TRBJ2-5; no definite D call. CDR3 size: 14 residues. Germline V gene sequence: CDR1 SGHRS, CDR2 YFSETQ. Trimming took off 0 bases at V and 1 base at J, with 7 bases between the two ends. CDR3 region: CASSLGQPQETQYF. The CDR3 region has the DNA TGCGCCAGCAGCTTGGGACAACCCCAAGAGACCCAGTACTTC.

This chain connects TRBV7-2 to TRBJ1-1; D remains ambiguous. Trimming took off 6 bases at V and 0 bases at J, with 14 bases between the two ends. This CDR3 spans 15 amino acids. Germline V gene sequence: CDR1 SGHTA, CDR2 FQGNSA. The CDR3 loop reads CASRERLILNTEAFF. CDR3 sequence (DNA): TGTGCCAGCAGGGAGAGACTGATACTGAACACTGAAGCTTTCTTT.

The V and J genes are TRBV27 and TRBJ1-1, with D uncertain. The CDR3 has 14 amino acids. V was shortened by 1 base and J by 5 bases, with 11 bases between the two germline ends. Germline assignment: CDR1 MNHEY and CDR2 SMNVEV (reference sequence). CDR3 coding DNA: TGTGCCAGCAGTTTATATCTCTCCGAGACTGAAGCTTTCTTT. The encoded protein is CASSLYLSETEAFF.

The chain has TRBV2 and TRBJ1-1; 9 bases fit TRBD1. The length of the CDR3 is 15 residues. The ends lost 0 bases at V and 4 bases at J; junction bases unmatched: 3. In germline, CDR1 is SNHLY, CDR2 FYNNEI. CDR3 bases: TGTGCCAGCAGTGAAGCTGACAGGGGGGGCACTGAAGCTTTCTTT. Protein sequence: CASSEADRGGTEAFF.

In its sample, this clone was seen once. The chain recombines TRBV7-8 with TRBJ2-3, with 13 nucleotides matching TRBD2. The germline V gene has CDR1 SGHVS and CDR2 FQNEAQ. Trimming cost V 6 bases and J 5 bases; bases outside gene matches: 8. CDR3 length equals 16 residues. The CDR3 sequence: CASRKGTSGVGDTQYF. The CDR3 coding sequence is TGTGCCAGCAGGAAAGGGACTAGCGGGGTTGGAGATACGCAGTATTTT.

The V gene is TRBV9, the J gene TRBJ1-1; D unresolved. The CDR3 spans 14 residues. Germline values: CDR1 SGDLS, CDR2 YYNGEE. Trimming cost V 1 base and J 2 bases, with 9 bases left between them. The CDR3 loop is CASSVFEKNTEAFF. CDR3 nucleotide sequence: TGTGCCAGCAGCGTATTTGAGAAAAACACTGAAGCTTTCTTT.

In the case of this clone: This CDR3 is also generated by other DNA sequences in the sample. The chain recombines TRBV2 with TRBJ1-1, with 7 positions matching TRBD1. The CDR3 totals 12 residues. V lost 3 bases and J lost 5; bases outside the gene matches: 0. Germline V lookup: CDR1 SNHLY, CDR2 FYNNEI. The CDR3 DNA reads as TGTGCCAGCAGTGACAGGGGGACTGAAGCTTTCTTT. This encodes CASSDRGTEAFF.

The chain couples TRBV7-2 to TRBJ2-5, with D possibly TRBD2 on 5 matching bases. The CDR3 totals 14 residues. V lost 5 bases to trimming and J lost 1 base, with 11 bases between them. The V gene's germline CDR1 is SGHTA and CDR2 FQGNSA. CDR3 DNA sequence: TGTGCCAGCAGCCCGCAGGACTTCCAAGAGACCCAGTACTTC. Its translation is CASSPQDFQETQYF.

This chain uses TRBV4-2 with TRBJ1-4, with 10 bases lining up with TRBD1. The germline gives CDR1 LGHNA, CDR2 YNFKEQ. The length of the CDR3 is 16 residues. Trimming removed 5 bases from V and 5 bases from J; junction bases left unmatched: 8. CDR3 sequence: CASSNHPGQGNEKLFF. CDR3 nucleotides: TGTGCCAGCAGCAACCACCCGGGACAGGGGAATGAAAAACTGTTTTTT.

This clone has more than one count but fewer than ten. The chain links TRBV7-2 to TRBJ1-5; D is undetermined. This CDR3 is 15 amino acids long. Germline CDR1 is SGHTA and CDR2 is FQGNSA. V shed 5 bases and J shed 0 bases, with 11 bases lying between them. The CDR3 DNA reads as TGTGCCAGCAGCCTCCGACACATTAGCAATCAGCCCCAGCATTTT. It specifies CASSLRHISNQPQHF.

The genes are TRBV15 and TRBJ1-6; possibly TRBD1 for D (6 bases). Germline V gene lookup returns CDR1 LNHNV and CDR2 YYDKDF (reference sequence). V dropped 0 bases and J dropped 13 bases, with 16 bases sitting between them. The CDR3 is made up of 15 amino acids. The CDR3 nucleotides are TGTGCCACCAGCAGAGATATAGGGGGAATTAATCCCCTCCACTTT. Translation gives CATSRDIGGINPLHF.

This rearrangement joins TRBV6-1 to TRBJ1-5, with D possibly matching TRBD1 (6 bases). V was cut by 1 base and J by 2 bases, with 21 bases left in between. CDR3 size: 19 residues. Germline lookup yields CDR1 MNHNS and CDR2 SASEGT. The CDR3 nucleotides are TGTGCCAGCAGTGAAGTTGCCAGGGGCAGGTTTGTGGGCAATCAGCCCCAGCATTTT. It translates to CASSEVARGRFVGNQPQHF.

J is TRBJ2-5 and V is TRBV27, with D tentatively TRBD2 (7 bases). The CDR3 loop spans 13 amino acids. Trimming removed 3 bases from V and 5 bases from J, with 10 bases in between. Germline V lookup: CDR1 MNHEY, CDR2 SMNVEV (reference sequence). The CDR3 coding sequence is TGTGCCAGCAGTTTGGGGGGGGCGGAGACCCAGTACTTC. Its protein product is CASSLGGAETQYF.